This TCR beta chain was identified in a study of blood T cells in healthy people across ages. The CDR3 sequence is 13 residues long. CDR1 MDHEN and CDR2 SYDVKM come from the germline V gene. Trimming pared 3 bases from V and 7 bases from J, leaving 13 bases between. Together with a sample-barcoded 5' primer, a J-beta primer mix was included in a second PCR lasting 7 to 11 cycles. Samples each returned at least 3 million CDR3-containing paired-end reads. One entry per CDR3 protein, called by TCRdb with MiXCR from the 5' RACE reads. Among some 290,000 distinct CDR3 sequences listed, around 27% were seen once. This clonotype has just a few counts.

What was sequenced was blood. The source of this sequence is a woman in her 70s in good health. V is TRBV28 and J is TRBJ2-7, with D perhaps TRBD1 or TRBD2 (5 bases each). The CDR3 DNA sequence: TGTGCCAGCAGTTTGATTGCAGGGAGAGAGCAGTACTTC. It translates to CASSLIAGREQYF.